The clone carrying this T cell receptor beta chain has only a few counts. What it recognizes is unknown. The data are from a study of regulatory T cells in long-lasting Graves disease. General study results and limits: Newly diagnosed patients shared 950 to 1,000 public clonotypes; persistent patients shared around 2,500. Persistent cases favored TRBV28, TRBJ1-2 and TRBJ2-5. Small numbers of samples may have cut accuracy.

The CDR3 length is 17 residues. The V gene's germline CDR1 is MNHEY and CDR2 SVGAGI. V was shortened by 4 bases and J by 8 bases, with 24 bases between the two germline ends. With iRepertoire HTBI primers and Arm-PCR of CDR3 regions, TCR beta libraries were built. Authors' methods: Looking across samples, the authors found approximately 60 TRBV and 15 or so TRBJ segments. TCRdb redid the calling of the multiplex PCR reads with MiXCR, one entry per CDR3 protein. Clone size and V and J calls follow TCRdb, not the original study. The table lists about 460,000 distinct CDR3 sequences, about 20% of them singletons. Sample time point: persistent/refractory GD, antithyroid drugs over 5 years with positive TRAb. Following extraction of RNA from PBMCs, that RNA was used to make the TCR library.

This TCR came from a female donor with Graves disease. The material sequenced was peripheral blood mononuclear cells (PBMCs), taken when the disease was refractory, from a patient treated with antithyroid drugs. The chain has TRBV6-5 and TRBJ1-3; D remains unclear. The chain's CDR3 is CASSSTHSGPLGDTIYF. Written as DNA, the CDR3 is TGTGCCAGCAGTTCTACTCACTCAGGACCCTTAGGCGACACCATATATTTT.